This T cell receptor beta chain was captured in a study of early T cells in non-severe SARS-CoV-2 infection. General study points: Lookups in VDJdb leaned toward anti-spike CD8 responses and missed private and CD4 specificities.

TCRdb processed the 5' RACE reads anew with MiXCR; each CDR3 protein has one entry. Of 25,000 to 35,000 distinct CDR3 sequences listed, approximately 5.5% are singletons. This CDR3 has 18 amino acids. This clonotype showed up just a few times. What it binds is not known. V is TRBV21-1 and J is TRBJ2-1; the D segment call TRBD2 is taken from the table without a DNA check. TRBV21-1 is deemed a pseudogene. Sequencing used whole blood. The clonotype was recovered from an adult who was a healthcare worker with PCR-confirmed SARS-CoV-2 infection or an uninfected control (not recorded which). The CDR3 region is CASSKSGLAGGPINEQFF. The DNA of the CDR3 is TGTGCCAGCAGCAAATCCGGACTAGCGGGAGGGCCCATCAATGAGCAGTTCTTC.